Detailed here is one T cell receptor (beta chain). Its antigen remains undetermined. No quality values exist for individual bases; no much larger clone is one base distant. This sample is drawn from a study of control samples from healthy donors and cancer patients (dated by TCRdb to the early 2020s). The CDR3 goes from the cysteine to the phenylalanine over 15 residues. Here the CDR3 DNA is all that survives: 45 bases in frame from base 1. CDR1 and CDR2 were assigned from the germline V gene as KGHDR and SFDVKD. Trimming accounts for 6 bases at V and 1 base at J, while the number of junction bases matched to no gene is 4. Preparation of the library involved the immunoSEQ multiplex PCR assay. The immuneACCESS repertoire file appears here via TCRdb, limited to in-frame rearrangements. These files lack a portion of the clones; in checked studies, under half of the deficit traces to unresolved V genes, and the cause of the others is not known. The sample contains about 58,000 clones, more than 70% of them found a single time. 10% to 15% of the sample belongs to the ten largest clones.

This receptor chain uses TRBV24-1 and TRBJ2-1; 8 bases in the middle match TRBD1. This receptor was identified in a woman aged 55-69 years with lung cancer. The sequencing input was PBMCs. The CDR3 region: CATSNTGGSYNEQFF. The sequenced DNA: TGTGCCACCAGTAATACAGGGGGGTCCTACAATGAGCAGTTCTTC.